A single sample gave rise to the 8 T cell receptor beta chains below, sequenced in a study of vaccination effects on CD4 cells after COVID-19. TCRdb keeps only in-frame clones here, not all; method: immunoSEQ multiplex PCR. The profile shows nearly 30,000 clones, approximately 79% of them singletons. Prior to sequencing, the ViraFEST assay stimulated PBMC with viral peptide pools, which expanded the antigen-specific CD4+ T cells. At the end of roughly 9 days of culture, CD4+ T cells were isolated. Each person got two doses of an mRNA SARS-CoV-2 vaccine, BNT162b2 or mRNA-1273. Antigen specificity for these receptors is unknown. This specimen consisted of CD4+ T cells from PBMCs cultured with SARS-CoV-2 spike peptides, obtained after COVID-19 vaccination. The receptor set was obtained from a human donor who received a COVID-19 vaccine. Some clones in this sample may be carry-over from other donors' samples.

The rearrangement joins TRBV5-6 to TRBJ1-6, with 7 positions matching TRBD1. CDR1 SGHDT and CDR2 YYEEEE come from the germline V gene. The junction had 8 bases not matched to a gene; V was cut back by 1 base and J by 4 bases. CDR3 length: 17 residues. CDR3 in amino acids: CASSLFGTAPYNSPLHF. The CDR3 nucleotides read TGTGCCAGCAGCTTGTTTGGGACAGCCCCTTATAATTCACCCCTCCACTTT. Full variable domain (outside the CDR3, taken from reference TRBV5-6 and TRBJ1-6): DAGVTQSPTHLIKTRGQQVTLRCSPKSGHDTVSWYQQALGQGPQFIFQYYEEEERQRGNFPDRFSGHQFPNYSSELNVNALLLGDSALYLCASSLFGTAPYNSPLHFGNGTRLTVT.

This sequence joins TRBV5-1 and TRBJ2-6; D call uncertain. Germline V CDR1 and CDR2: SGHRS, YFSETQ. Deletions cut 0 bases from V and 0 bases from J, with 10 bases between. CDR3 length: 17 amino acids. CDR3 sequence (DNA): TGCGCCAGCAGCTTGGCCTTTACCCCCTCTGGGGCCAACGTCCTGACTTTC. Translation: CASSLAFTPSGANVLTF.

This clone occurred a few times. This chain connects TRBV25-1 to TRBJ1-2; D unclear. Germline lookup yields CDR1 MGHDK and CDR2 SYGVNS. V was cut by 3 bases and J by 7 bases, with 15 bases left in between. The CDR3 has 14 amino acids. The CDR3 here is CASSEGDRGSGYTF. DNA for the CDR3: TGTGCCAGCAGTGAGGGTGATCGAGGGTCTGGCTACACCTTC.

V and J are TRBV19 and TRBJ1-4; D remains unclear. Trimming removed 9 bases at V and 3 bases at J, with 14 bases between. The CDR3 runs to 14 residues. Germline CDR1 is LNHDA and CDR2 is SQIVND (reference sequence). The CDR3 nucleotides read TGTGCCAGCCACGCGGGAGGGTCTAATGAAAAACTGTTTTTT. This encodes CASHAGGSNEKLFF.

The chain recombines TRBV24-1 with TRBJ2-5; TRBD1 is a possible D gene (6 bases). Deletions cut 5 bases from V and 5 bases from J, with 20 bases between. The CDR3 has 16 amino acids. Germline V gives CDR1 KGHDR, CDR2 SFDVKD. CDR3 in amino acids: CATSAPRGGRGETQYF. DNA for the CDR3: TGTGCCACCAGTGCGCCCAGGGGTGGGCGCGGGGAGACCCAGTACTTC.

The V gene is TRBV7-6, the J gene TRBJ2-1; no clear D gene. CDR1 SGHVS and CDR2 FNYEAQ come from the germline V gene. CDR3 size: 18 residues. V was cut by 0 bases and J by 6 bases, with 21 bases left in between. In DNA, the CDR3 is TGTGCCAGCAGCTTAGCGCCAATTGGGCTAAGTTGGGGCAATGAGCAGTTCTTC. Protein sequence: CASSLAPIGLSWGNEQFF.

This clone was detected only a few times. CDR3 DNA: TGTGCCAGCAGCTTGCTAGGGGGCGGGTCAGATACGCAGTATTTT. Translating it yields CASSLLGGGSDTQYF. The rearrangement joins TRBV7-3 to TRBJ2-3, with 7 bases that match TRBD1. The CDR3 has 15 residues. Trimming removed 3 bases from V and 4 bases from J; junction bases left unmatched: 7. Germline V gene data show CDR1 as SGHTA and CDR2 as FQGTGA. Looking up the rest from reference TRBV7-3 and TRBJ2-3 gives the full variable domain: GAGVSQTPSNKVTEKGKYVELRCDPISGHTALYWYRQSLGQGPEFLIYFQGTGAADDSGLPNDRFFAVRPEGSVSTLKIQRTERGDSAVYLCASSLLGGGSDTQYFGPGTRLTVL.

The chain carries TRBV2 and TRBJ2-3; D could derive from TRBD1 or TRBD2 (5 bases each). This CDR3 is 15 amino acids long. Germline V gene lookup returns CDR1 SNHLY and CDR2 FYNNEI. Trimming cost V 4 bases and J 2 bases, with 13 bases left between them. This CDR3 reads CASSGQSGPTDTQYF. CDR3 in DNA: TGTGCCAGCAGTGGACAGTCGGGACCCACAGATACGCAGTATTTT. Full variable domain (remainder filled in from reference TRBV2 and TRBJ2-3): EPEVTQTPSHQVTQMGQEVILRCVPISNHLYFYWYRQILGQKVEFLVSFYNNEISEKSEIFDDQFSVERPDGSNFTLKIRSTKLEDSAMYFCASSGQSGPTDTQYFGPGTRLTVL.